This T cell receptor beta chain was captured in a study of shared clonotypes between healthy human individuals. Some clones are missing from TCRdb's copy, which holds only in-frame ones; the method was immunoSEQ multiplex PCR. The sample holds over 800,000 clones, 90% to 95% seen once. The naive CD8 population came from CD45RO-negative cells selected for CCR7, without terminally differentiated effector memory CD45RA+ cells. Material: naive CD8+ T cells sorted from blood. This receptor was obtained from a man aged 25-45 years in good health.

In nucleotides, the CDR3 is TGTGCCAGCGGCACACGGGACAACCACCAAGAGACCCAGTACTTC. Amino acids: CASGTRDNHQETQYF. This rearrangement joins TRBV7-2 to TRBJ2-5; D is perhaps TRBD1 (6 bases). CDR1 and CDR2 from the germline V gene are SGHTA and FQGNSA. V lost 8 bases and J 0 bases, leaving 16 bases between the germline ends. The CDR3 is made up of 15 amino acids.